This TCR beta chain was profiled in a study of STAT3 mutations in large granular lymphocyte leukemia. Average productive template count per sample was about 44,000. Profiled with immunoSEQ multiplex PCR; TCRdb holds only in-frame clones, not every one. The repertoire holds roughly 11,000 clones, with about 75% as singletons. Study outcomes and limitations: Every T-cell large granular lymphocyte leukemia patient had at least one immunodominant TCR beta clonotype. Suggested: STAT3 mutation was not the ancestral event for these clonal expansions.

V trimming: 5 bases; J trimming: 13 bases; junction bases outside the gene matches: 9. The CDR3 length is 13 residues. Per germline, CDR1 MNHNY and CDR2 SVGAGI (reference sequence). Details on this clone: Its specificity is unknown.

The source of this sequence is a man aged 60 to 75 with T-cell large granular lymphocyte leukemia. Some clones in this sample may be carry-over from other donors' samples. Sequenced material: peripheral blood mononuclear cells. The chain is built from TRBV6-6 and TRBJ2-1; 9 nucleotides agree with TRBD2. CDR3 residues: CASSGTSQGLQFF. The CDR3 DNA sequence: TGTGCCAGCAGTGGGACTAGCCAAGGGCTCCAGTTCTTC.